This passage covers 29 T cell receptor beta chains from one sample sequenced in a study of CD8 T cells in Susac syndrome. Reverse transcription of about 0.5 to 1 ug RNA used random hexamers. TCRdb processed the immunoSEQ multiplex PCR reads anew with MiXCR; each CDR3 protein has one entry. Of over 95,000 distinct CDR3 sequences in the sample, about nine tenths were seen once. The sequenced sample consisted of CD4+ T cells from PBMCs. These TCRs come from a human donor in good health.

The rearrangement links TRBV4-1 to TRBJ2-1; TRBD1 might be the D (8 bases). CDR3 length equals 16 residues. V was clipped by 4 bases and J by 5 bases, with 18 bases between them. Germline lookup yields CDR1 MGHRA and CDR2 YSYEKL. The CDR3 bases are TGCGCCAGCAGCCTACAGGGGGGGCCTTGGGACAATGAGCAGTTCTTC. This encodes CASSLQGGPWDNEQFF.

The chain uses TRBV19 and TRBJ2-5; 8 nucleotides agree with TRBD2. Germline-derived CDR1 and CDR2 are LNHDA and SQIVND (reference sequence). The J segment lost 5 bases and the V segment lost 3 bases, leaving 8 bases of the junction unmatched. CDR3 size: 15 residues. CDR3 residues: CASSIIAGSGETQYF. CDR3 coding DNA: TGTGCCAGTAGTATCATAGCGGGATCAGGGGAGACCCAGTACTTC.

This sequence joins TRBV4-3 and TRBJ2-7, with a possible D match to TRBD1 (5 bases). CDR3 length: 16 amino acids. Trimming left V 0 bases short and J 0 bases short, with 12 bases between. CDR1 and CDR2 from the germline V gene are LGHNA and YSLEER. CDR3 residues: CASSQDPGPSSYEQYF. DNA of the CDR3: TGCGCCAGCAGCCAAGATCCAGGGCCTAGCTCCTACGAGCAGTACTTC.

The rearrangement uses TRBV29-1 and TRBJ2-5; weak D call: TRBD2 (5 bases). The CDR3 consists of 14 residues. V lost 6 bases and J 4 bases, leaving 18 bases between the germline ends. CDR1 and CDR2 from the germline V gene are SQVTM and ANQGSEA. The CDR3 nucleotides read TGCAGCGTCCTCAACTCAGGCGAGGGAGAGACCCAGTACTTC. Its protein is CSVLNSGEGETQYF.

The rearrangement uses TRBV5-1 and TRBJ2-7, with 10 bases matching TRBD1. Germline V CDR1 and CDR2: SGHRS, YFSETQ. After removal of 4 bases from V and 1 base from J, the junction contained 5 bases not matched to a gene. The CDR3 has 15 residues. CDR3 nucleotide sequence: TGCGCCAGCAGCCCGGGACAGGGGATATCCTACGAGCAGTACTTC. Protein sequence: CASSPGQGISYEQYF.

This clonotype occurred once. This chain uses TRBV6-2 or TRBV6-3 with TRBJ2-6, with D possibly being TRBD2 (6 bases). CDR1 MNHEY and CDR2 SVGEGT come from the germline V gene. Trimming cost V 6 bases and J 0 bases, with 15 bases left between them. This CDR3 has 17 amino acids. The DNA of the CDR3 is TGTGCCAGCAGCGAGCATGGGGGGAGCTCTGGGGCCAACGTCCTGACTTTC. This translates into CASSEHGGSSGANVLTF.

The chain has TRBV7-2 and TRBJ2-7, with 7 bases that match TRBD1. Looked up from germline, CDR1 is SGHTA and CDR2 is FQGNSA. The CDR3 is 13 amino acids. V shed 7 bases and J 6 bases; nucleotides not matched to a gene: 9. The CDR3 coding sequence is TGTGCCAGCAACGTCGACAGGGAACGCGAGCAGTACTTC. Translated, it gives CASNVDREREQYF.

The genes are TRBV7-9 and TRBJ1-2; 8 bases match TRBD1. The germline gives CDR1 SEHNR, CDR2 FQNEAQ (reference sequence). The V segment lost 8 bases and the J segment 5 bases; nucleotides outside the gene matches: 7. The CDR3 has 13 amino acids. CDR3 residues: CASGGTGYYGYTF. The CDR3, as DNA: TGTGCCAGCGGAGGGACAGGCTATTATGGCTACACCTTC.

This chain uses TRBV6-2 or TRBV6-3 with TRBJ1-5; D is perhaps TRBD1 (6 bases). Germline loops: CDR1 MNHEY, CDR2 SVGEGT. The CDR3 runs 17 residues. The V end was cut by 5 bases, the J end by 0 bases, with 17 bases between. CDR3 loop: CASSPPRTVYSNQPQHF. CDR3 nucleotides: TGTGCCAGCAGTCCTCCCCGGACAGTCTATAGCAATCAGCCCCAGCATTTT.

The V and J genes are TRBV29-1 and TRBJ2-7; 8 bases align to TRBD1. The CDR3 runs 13 residues. V lost 6 bases to trimming and J lost 4 bases; unmatched junction nucleotides: 8. In germline, CDR1 is SQVTM, CDR2 ANQGSEA. CDR3 nucleotide sequence: TGCAGCGTGGTGTCCGGGACAGGATACGAGCAGTACTTC. This codes for CSVVSGTGYEQYF.

The chain employs TRBV3-1 and TRBJ2-7, with D hard to call. The V gene lost 3 bases and the J gene lost 3 bases, with 6 bases spanning the gap. The CDR3 contains 12 residues. Germline assignment: CDR1 LGHDT and CDR2 YNNKEL (reference sequence). This CDR3 is CASSHKNYEQYF. CDR3 bases: TGTGCCAGCAGCCACAAGAACTACGAGCAGTACTTC.

The J gene is TRBJ1-4, the V gene TRBV12-3 or TRBV12-4; maybe TRBD1 (5 bases). The length of the CDR3 is 15 residues. With 6 bases removed from V and 5 bases from J, the gap between germline ends came to 16 bases. This CDR3 is CASRPGTGENEKLFF. In DNA form, the CDR3 reads TGTGCCAGCAGACCGGGGACCGGGGAAAATGAAAAACTGTTTTTT.

The gene calls are TRBV6-5 and TRBJ1-2; 9 bases agree with TRBD1. V gave up 6 bases and J gave up 7 bases; unmatched junction bases: 6. This CDR3 spans 13 amino acids. Germline V lookup: CDR1 MNHEY, CDR2 SVGAGI. For the CDR3, the DNA is TGTGCCAGCAGCCCGGGACAGGGAGGTGGCTACACCTTC. Residues: CASSPGQGGGYTF.

The chain employs TRBV4-3 and TRBJ2-7; D is unclear. CDR1 is LGHNA, CDR2 YSLEER, per germline. This CDR3 has 15 residues. The V end was cut by 0 bases, the J end by 1 base, with 10 bases between. Written as DNA, the CDR3 is TGCGCCAGCAGCCAAGATCCCTCCTCGTCCTACGAGCAGTACTTC. Protein sequence: CASSQDPSSSYEQYF.

This rearrangement joins TRBV30 to TRBJ2-5; D possibly corresponds to TRBD1 (6 bases). Trimming cost V 3 bases and J 5 bases, with 16 bases left between them. Germline CDR1 GTSNPN, CDR2 SVGIG (reference sequence). The CDR3 length is 14 residues. Written as DNA, the CDR3 is TGTGCCTGGAGACGCCCCCTGACAGGCGAGACCCAGTACTTC. It codes for CAWRRPLTGETQYF.

This clonotype was seen only once. The chain joins TRBV5-1 to TRBJ2-5; D is ambiguous. V lost 1 base, J lost 1 base, and 8 bases lay in between. From germline, CDR1 is SGHRS and CDR2 YFSETQ. The CDR3 runs 14 residues. CDR3 residues: CASSLPAPQETQYF. The CDR3 region has the DNA TGCGCCAGCAGCTTGCCGGCACCCCAAGAGACCCAGTACTTC.

V gene TRBV4-3 combines with J gene TRBJ2-6; D uncertain. This CDR3 comprises 15 residues. With 3 bases removed from V and 2 bases from J, the gap between germline ends came to 8 bases. From germline, CDR1 is LGHNA and CDR2 YSLEER. The CDR3 DNA reads as TGCGCCAGCAGCCAGGCCACAACTGGGGCCAACGTCCTGACTTTC. It translates to CASSQATTGANVLTF.

DNA of the CDR3: TGTGCCAGCACCCCGACTTTCTCCTACAATGAGCAGTTCTTC. Its translation is CASTPTFSYNEQFF. This chain joins TRBV12-3 or TRBV12-4 and TRBJ2-1, with D uncertain. The germline V and J ends were trimmed by 7 bases and 0 bases, with 10 bases remaining between them. This CDR3 is 14 amino acids long.

V usage is TRBV3-1 and J usage is TRBJ1-2, with no clear D. Deletions cut 6 bases from V and 2 bases from J, with 13 bases between. This CDR3 comprises 14 residues. CDR1 is LGHDT and CDR2 is YNNKEL in the germline V gene (reference sequence). The CDR3 sequence: CASSQRDKNYGYTF. CDR3 bases: TGTGCCAGCAGTCAACGCGACAAGAACTATGGCTACACCTTC.

The rearrangement joins TRBV29-1 to TRBJ2-7; TRBD2 matches at 9 bases. The CDR3 runs 13 residues. The ends lost 7 bases at V and 2 bases at J; junction bases unmatched: 6. The V gene's germline CDR1 is SQVTM and CDR2 ANQGSEA. The CDR3 bases are TGCAGCGCCAGACTAGCGGAGACCTACGAGCAGTACTTC. It specifies CSARLAETYEQYF.

As for this clonotype: Given the absence of the conserved phenylalanine or tryptophan at the CDR3 end, a read error is likely. This rearrangement joins TRBV25-1 to TRBJ2-6; 10 positions match TRBD1. V dropped 4 bases and J dropped 2; count of bases not matched to a gene: 8. The germline V gene has CDR1 MGHDK and CDR2 SYGVNS. The CDR3 loop spans 18 amino acids. The CDR3 loop is CASSGWTGGSPGANVLTS. CDR3 DNA sequence: TGTGCCAGCAGTGGATGGACAGGGGGATCCCCTGGGGCCAACGTCCTGACTTCC.

J is TRBJ2-1 and V is TRBV5-6; D is perhaps TRBD2 (6 bases). Trimming removed 0 bases at V and 4 bases at J, with 14 bases between. The germline gives CDR1 SGHDT, CDR2 YYEEEE. This CDR3 comprises 16 residues. The CDR3 sequence: CASSLDAGEVYNEQFF. The CDR3 DNA is TGTGCCAGCAGCTTGGACGCTGGGGAGGTTTACAATGAGCAGTTCTTC.

J is TRBJ1-2 and V is TRBV12-3 or TRBV12-4, with 7 bases fitting TRBD1. V dropped 4 bases and J dropped 8; count of bases not matched to a gene: 13. CDR3 length: 15 amino acids. CDR3 residues: CASSSRQGRPGGYTF. In DNA form, the CDR3 reads TGTGCCAGCAGTTCTCGACAGGGCCGACCGGGGGGCTACACCTTC.

The V and J genes are TRBV19 and TRBJ2-5; D is possibly TRBD1 (5 bases). V was shortened by 5 bases and J by 5 bases, with 21 bases between the two germline ends. This CDR3 has 16 residues. Germline CDR1 is LNHDA and CDR2 is SQIVND (reference sequence). This CDR3 reads CASSSTWQGLRETQYF. For the CDR3, the DNA is TGTGCCAGTAGTTCCACGTGGCAGGGTCTGAGGGAGACCCAGTACTTC.

This chain links TRBV30 with TRBJ1-2; D is possibly TRBD1 (5 bases). CDR1 and CDR2 (germline): GTSNPN, SVGIG (reference sequence). The CDR3 contains 12 residues. The germline V and J ends were trimmed by 7 bases and 4 bases, with 13 bases remaining between them. DNA of the CDR3: TGTGCCTCCATCGGGACCTCCTATGGCTACACCTTC. Amino acid sequence: CASIGTSYGYTF.

The V call is TRBV6-2 or TRBV6-3, the J call TRBJ2-3; weak D call: TRBD1 (6 bases). Between the trimmed V and J ends, which lost 5 bases and 3 bases, there was a span of 15 bases. Germline V lookup: CDR1 MNHEY, CDR2 SVGEGT. The CDR3 totals 15 residues. CDR3 residues: CASSISSTGTDTQYF. The CDR3 nucleotides read TGTGCCAGCAGTATAAGCTCGACAGGAACAGATACGCAGTATTTT.

This clonotype was seen only once. The gene calls are TRBV3-1 and TRBJ2-7; D remains ambiguous. This CDR3 comprises 15 residues. The ends were cut back, 0 bases at V and 0 bases at J, with 9 bases in the middle. Per the germline V gene, CDR1 is LGHDT and CDR2 is YNNKEL (reference sequence). CDR3 residues: CASSQDQSSSYEQYF. As DNA, the CDR3 is TGTGCCAGCAGCCAAGATCAGAGCAGCTCCTACGAGCAGTACTTC.

The rearrangement joins TRBV19 to TRBJ2-2, with D unclear. CDR3 length: 15 amino acids. V was trimmed by 1 base and J by 5 bases, leaving 11 bases between them. CDR1 LNHDA and CDR2 SQIVND come from the germline V gene (reference sequence). The CDR3 region is CASSIGSETTGELFF. CDR3 DNA sequence: TGTGCCAGTAGTATAGGCTCCGAGACGACCGGGGAGCTGTTTTTT.

The J gene is TRBJ2-7, the V gene TRBV6-6; D may be TRBD1 (6 bases). The V gene lost 5 bases and the J gene lost 6 bases, with 17 bases spanning the gap. CDR1 is MNHNY, CDR2 SVGAGI, per germline (reference sequence). The CDR3 has 14 residues. CDR3 sequence reads: CASSNPIQGSEQYF. Written as DNA, the CDR3 is TGTGCCAGCAGTAACCCAATACAGGGCTCCGAGCAGTACTTC.